Listed below are T cell receptor beta chains from one sample, sequenced in a study of blood T cell repertoires in COVID-19. Clones were sequenced by immunoSEQ multiplex PCR, and TCRdb holds only the in-frame ones, with some missing. The sample contains some 160,000 clones, around nine tenths of which appear only once. The sample comprised peripheral blood. These receptor sequences come from a woman aged 70-85 years with COVID-19, enrolled during active disease. CDR3s include the opening cysteine and the closing phenylalanine or tryptophan. A D gene is named only where the DNA matches it firmly. Clone size is given for some rows only: seen once, a few or many times, or a class if the clone is expanded.

J,D,size,length,V,CDR3,DNA
TRBJ1-5,TRBD1,.,15,TRBV30,CAWSVHTRGNQPQHF,TGTGCCTGGAGTGTACACACCAGGGGGAATCAGCCCCAGCATTTT
TRBJ1-6,.,.,14,TRBV2,CASSGAPAASPLHF,TGTGCCAGCAGTGGCGCCCCGGCGGCGTCACCCCTCCACTTT
TRBJ2-2,.,.,14,TRBV6-2/TRBV6-3,CASSYRGSTGELFF,TGTGCCAGCAGTTACAGGGGGTCCACCGGGGAGCTGTTTTTT
TRBJ1-4,.,.,15,TRBV6-1,CASSEAGLANEKLFF,TGTGCCAGCAGTGAAGCGGGACTGGCTAATGAAAAACTGTTTTTT
TRBJ1-5,.,.,15,TRBV3-1/TRBV3-2,CASSQRGDGGTPQHF,TGTGCCAGCAGCCAGAGGGGAGACGGAGGGACGCCCCAGCATTTT
TRBJ1-2,.,.,13,TRBV9,CASSISGGNGYTF,TGTGCCAGCAGCATCTCGGGGGGGAATGGCTACACCTTC
TRBJ1-3,.,.,14,TRBV30,CAWRASGQMMVIYF,TGTGCCTGGAGGGCGTCCGGACAGATGATGGTCATATATTTT
TRBJ1-2,.,.,15,TRBV7-8,CASATYNRGDNGYTF,TGTGCCAGCGCGACCTATAACCGGGGGGACAATGGCTACACCTTC
TRBJ2-5,TRBD2,.,16,TRBV2,CASSPILAGAGETQYF,TGTGCCAGCAGTCCCATACTAGCGGGGGCTGGGGAGACCCAGTACTTC
TRBJ1-1,TRBD1,.,17,TRBV28,CASSRGRGRGVNTEAFF,TGTGCCAGCAGTAGAGGCAGGGGGCGAGGGGTGAACACTGAAGCTTTCTTT
TRBJ2-2,.,.,16,TRBV21-1,CASTPPGQLGTGELFF,TGTGCCAGCACCCCTCCCGGACAGCTTGGGACCGGGGAGCTGTTTTTT
TRBJ1-2,.,.,14,TRBV24-1,CATSGRGFNYGYTF,TGTGCCACCAGTGGCAGGGGCTTTAACTATGGCTACACCTTC
TRBJ2-7,.,few,15,TRBV6-2/TRBV6-3,CASSSPSGGSYEQYF,TGTGCCAGCAGTTCTCCCTCCGGGGGCTCCTACGAGCAGTACTTC
TRBJ2-2,.,once,15,TRBV5-4,CASSRTRTNTGELFF,TGTGCCAGCAGTCGGACACGTACGAACACCGGGGAGCTGTTTTTT
TRBJ2-7,.,.,12,TRBV2,CASRDFSYEQYF,TGTGCCAGTCGGGATTTCTCCTACGAGCAGTACTTC
TRBJ1-1,.,.,13,TRBV6-5,CASEAAMNTEAFF,TGTGCCAGCGAGGCAGCTATGAACACTGAAGCTTTCTTT
TRBJ1-5,.,.,15,TRBV5-4,CASSLDGGGNQPQHF,TGTGCCAGCAGCTTGGACGGTGGTGGCAATCAGCCCCAGCATTTT
TRBJ1-3,TRBD1,.,17,TRBV7-9,CASSLSAGTGAGNTIYF,TGTGCCAGCAGCTTATCGGCAGGGACAGGCGCAGGAAACACCATATATTTT
TRBJ1-1,.,.,16,TRBV19,CASTDPTAGYNTEAFF,TGTGCCAGTACCGACCCGACCGCGGGTTATAACACTGAAGCTTTCTTT
TRBJ1-1,.,once,14,TRBV29-1,CSVTPRGSVTEAFF,TGCAGCGTTACGCCAAGGGGCTCTGTCACTGAAGCTTTCTTT
TRBJ2-5,.,few,12,TRBV6-5,CASTSHQETQYF,TGTGCCAGCACGAGCCACCAAGAGACCCAGTACTTC
TRBJ2-5,TRBD2,.,14,TRBV29-1,CRVGGLGGGETQYF,TGCAGGGTGGGGGGACTGGGGGGGGGAGAGACCCAGTACTTC
TRBJ1-5,TRBD1,.,15,TRBV6-6,CASRIRDSYEEPQHF,TGTGCCAGCAGAATAAGGGACAGCTATGAAGAGCCCCAGCATTTT
TRBJ2-1,TRBD1,.,15,TRBV24-1,CATSGDRFPDSEQFF,TGTGCCACCAGTGGGGACAGGTTCCCCGATAGTGAGCAGTTCTTC
TRBJ2-3,TRBD1,.,15,TRBV25-1,CASSHNRGTADTQYF,TGTGCCAGCAGTCACAACAGGGGGACCGCAGATACGCAGTATTTT
TRBJ1-2,TRBD1,.,14,TRBV11-2,CASSYLTGGYGYTF,TGTGCCAGCAGCTATCTGACAGGGGGCTATGGCTACACCTTC
TRBJ1-1,.,once,11,TRBV7-8,CASSPTGFTFF,TGTGCCAGCAGCCCAACAGGGTTTACTTTCTTT
TRBJ1-1,TRBD1,.,16,TRBV5-1,CASSSLTGGTNTEAFF,TGCGCCAGCAGCTCCCTTACAGGGGGGACGAACACTGAAGCTTTCTTT
TRBJ2-1,.,once,12,TRBV9,CASSVVPNEQFF,TGTGCCAGCAGCGTAGTTCCGAATGAGCAGTTCTTC
TRBJ1-2,TRBD1,.,14,TRBV19,CASSKRSGGNGYTF,TGTGCCAGTAGTAAACGATCAGGGGGCAATGGCTACACCTTC
TRBJ1-2,.,.,15,TRBV9,CASSVGGVTLSGYTF,TGTGCCAGCAGCGTAGGCGGGGTGACCCTGAGTGGCTACACCTTC
TRBJ1-4,.,.,12,TRBV29-1,CSVGQGNEKLFF,TGCAGCGTTGGCCAGGGGAATGAAAAACTGTTTTTT
TRBJ1-1,TRBD1,.,15,TRBV5-1,CASRPTGGMNTEAFF,TGCGCCAGCAGACCTACAGGGGGTATGAACACTGAAGCTTTCTTT
TRBJ2-7,TRBD1,once,17,TRBV4-1,CASSQEGDRGRLYEQYF,TGCGCCAGCAGCCAAGAGGGGGACAGGGGGCGCTTATACGAGCAGTACTTC
TRBJ2-7,.,.,13,TRBV12-3/TRBV12-4,CASSLAAGYEQYF,TGTGCCAGCAGTTTAGCAGCGGGCTACGAGCAGTACTTC
TRBJ1-5,.,.,13,TRBV6-5,CASQRDGNQPQHF,TGTGCCAGTCAACGGGATGGCAATCAGCCCCAGCATTTT
TRBJ1-6,.,.,16,TRBV3-1/TRBV3-2,CASSPGGGGDNSPLHF,TGTGCCAGCAGCCCCGGGGGAGGGGGGGATAATTCACCCCTCCACTTT
TRBJ1-2,.,.,14,TRBV19,CASSTSGQDYGYTF,TGTGCCAGTAGTACCTCGGGACAAGACTATGGCTACACCTTC
TRBJ1-2,.,.,12,TRBV7-8,CASSLGGGGYTF,TGTGCCAGCAGCTTAGGAGGCGGAGGCTACACCTTC
TRBJ2-1,TRBD1,.,24,TRBV15,CATSRDSGPRDRGRLSPNPNEQFF,TGTGCCACCAGCAGAGATTCGGGTCCCCGGGACAGGGGGCGCTTATCCCCAAATCCCAATGAGCAGTTCTTC
TRBJ2-2,TRBD2,.,15,TRBV28,CASSRTSGYTGELFF,TGTGCCAGCAGCCGGACTAGCGGGTACACCGGGGAGCTGTTTTTT
TRBJ2-7,TRBD1,.,14,TRBV30,CAWIPRDRGYEQYF,TGTGCCTGGATCCCCCGGGACAGGGGTTACGAGCAGTACTTC
TRBJ1-2,TRBD1,.,14,TRBV2,CASSGQGADYGYTF,TGTGCCAGCAGCGGACAGGGGGCTGACTATGGCTACACCTTC
TRBJ1-5,.,.,15,TRBV6-5,CASSYSGVSNQPQHF,TGTGCCAGCAGTTACTCAGGGGTTAGCAATCAGCCCCAGCATTTT
TRBJ1-5,.,.,16,TRBV6-2/TRBV6-3,CASSPEPGQPNQPQHF,TGTGCCAGCAGCCCAGAACCCGGACAGCCTAATCAGCCCCAGCATTTT
TRBJ2-7,TRBD1,.,15,TRBV7-2,CASSLMQGAAYEQYF,TGTGCCAGCAGCTTAATGCAGGGGGCCGCCTACGAGCAGTACTTC
TRBJ2-3,.,.,13,TRBV6-5,CASMVAGTDTQYF,TGTGCCAGCATGGTGGCGGGGACAGATACGCAGTATTTT
TRBJ2-2,TRBD2,.,13,TRBV6-5,CASTSGGTGELFF,TGTGCCAGCACTAGCGGGGGGACCGGGGAGCTGTTTTTT
TRBJ1-3,.,.,19,TRBV5-1,CASSLGGQGTPTSGNTIYF,TGCGCCAGCAGCTTGGGGGGGCAGGGAACCCCAACCTCTGGAAACACCATATATTTT
TRBJ2-1,.,.,16,TRBV18,CASSPRSRGSYNEQFF,TGTGCCAGCTCACCACGGAGCAGGGGTTCCTACAATGAGCAGTTCTTC
TRBJ1-1,.,.,17,TRBV3-1/TRBV3-2,CASSQVGRGGRNTEAFF,TGTGCCAGCAGCCAAGTGGGAAGGGGGGGACGGAACACTGAAGCTTTCTTT
TRBJ2-5,.,.,15,TRBV9,CASSNLAEIQETQYF,TGTGCCAGCAGCAACTTAGCGGAAATACAAGAGACCCAGTACTTC
TRBJ1-1,TRBD1,few,16,TRBV28,CASSSLVGTGNTEAFF,TGTGCCAGCAGTTCACTGGTCGGGACAGGGAACACTGAAGCTTTCTTT
TRBJ1-2,.,.,11,TRBV28,CASGVNYGYTF,TGTGCCAGCGGAGTTAACTATGGCTACACCTTC